These T cell receptor beta chains were read from a single sample in a study of shared clonotypes between healthy human individuals. Clones were sequenced by immunoSEQ multiplex PCR, and TCRdb holds only the in-frame ones, with some missing. The sample has around 2.3 million clones, approximately 96% seen once. The sequenced sample was naive CD4+ T cells sorted from blood. The receptor set was obtained from a man aged 18 to 30 in good health. Each CDR3 is given with its conserved first and last residue. Not all rows give a size; the values are once, few, many and, for expanded clones, a class.

size: once; V: TRBV29-1; J: TRBJ2-3; CDR3: CSVGGSTGTDTQYF
size: -; V: TRBV5-1; J: TRBJ2-7; CDR3: CASSSDSISSYEQYF
size: -; V: TRBV18; J: TRBJ1-2; CDR3: CASSPPTGVGYGYTF
size: -; V: TRBV6-6; J: TRBJ2-7; CDR3: CASSYSGPYEQYF
size: -; V: TRBV18; J: TRBJ1-4; CDR3: CASSPQRASNEKLFF
size: once; V: TRBV5-6; J: TRBJ2-7; CDR3: CASSSGTSVEQYF
size: -; V: TRBV6-5; J: TRBJ2-5; CDR3: CASSRAQETQYF
size: -; V: TRBV10-3; J: TRBJ1-2; CDR3: CAISEGTGGGYTF
size: -; V: TRBV7-3; J: TRBJ2-2; CDR3: CASSPLRTANTGELFF
size: -; V: TRBV9; J: TRBJ2-6; CDR3: CASSVLPEGSGANVLTF
size: -; V: TRBV19; J: TRBJ2-1; CDR3: CASSIWGYNEQFF
size: -; V: TRBV6-1; J: TRBJ1-1; CDR3: CASSVTGNTEAFF
size: -; V: TRBV30; J: TRBJ2-7; CDR3: CAWSGQGGEQYF
size: -; V: TRBV9; J: TRBJ1-6; CDR3: CASSVADPWAVGSPLHF
size: -; V: TRBV4-1; J: TRBJ2-7; CDR3: CASSQAQGDSYEQYF
size: -; V: TRBV5-1; J: TRBJ2-7; CDR3: CASKVSPDREREQYF
size: -; V: TRBV6-5; J: TRBJ2-7; CDR3: CASSLPVGKQYF
size: -; V: TRBV2; J: TRBJ1-6; CDR3: CASRVPGTGNSPLHF
size: -; V: TRBV4-1; J: TRBJ2-3; CDR3: CASSQVGVRTDTQYF
size: -; V: TRBV30; J: TRBJ1-2; CDR3: CAWSVFRLGTGGYGYTF
size: -; V: TRBV10-1; J: TRBJ1-1; CDR3: CASSESQVMNTEAFF
size: -; V: TRBV7-9; J: TRBJ1-2; CDR3: CASSLKQGVDYGYTF
size: -; V: TRBV9; J: TRBJ2-5; CDR3: CASSVGLAAFKETQYF
size: few; V: TRBV6-1; J: TRBJ2-2; CDR3: CASSEQWGGELFF
size: -; V: TRBV5-1; J: TRBJ1-5; CDR3: CASSLNDGPQHF
size: -; V: TRBV5-1; J: TRBJ2-2; CDR3: CASSPMGGETGELFF
size: once; V: TRBV5-6; J: TRBJ1-2; CDR3: CASSSGQGGYGYTF
size: -; V: TRBV10-1; J: TRBJ2-1; CDR3: CASSRSPRGDEQFF